The rows below give T cell receptor beta chains drawn from one sample of a study of cytomegalovirus exposure and HLA in healthy donors. Here immunoSEQ multiplex PCR was the method, and the copy in TCRdb shows in-frame clones only, minus some. This sample has 160,000 or so clones, with 70% to 80% found just once. Sequencing used PBMCs. The origin of the receptors is a man between 18 and 29 years old in good health and CMV-seropositive. CDR3s leave out the opening cysteine and the closing phenylalanine or tryptophan. Fields, in order: V gene, CDR3 protein.

V gene: TRBV6-5
CDR3 protein: ASRLGNEQF

V gene: TRBV9
CDR3 protein: ASSVAPLIQGYQETQY

V gene: TRBV5-5
CDR3 protein: ASSFKGSLAGGPISYEQY

V gene: TRBV15
CDR3 protein: ATSTGTSGASTDTQY

V gene: TRBV7-8
CDR3 protein: ASSLGTDGEAF

V gene: TRBV4-1
CDR3 protein: ASSQEVAGGSYNEQF

V gene: TRBV10-3
CDR3 protein: AISDPGQGITGELF

V gene: TRBV11-2
CDR3 protein: ASSLTAGQGASNQF

V gene: TRBV2
CDR3 protein: ASRVDITNTEAF

V gene: TRBV6-1
CDR3 protein: ASGVIGAGNGYT

V gene: TRBV5-5
CDR3 protein: ASSSRGTSGGGGDTQY

V gene: TRBV5-8
CDR3 protein: ASSLGLAGENIQY

V gene: TRBV6-4
CDR3 protein: ASSVSIAGGTDTQY

V gene: TRBV29-1
CDR3 protein: SVEGTGIYNEQF

V gene: TRBV14
CDR3 protein: ASSQSPTGADGYT

V gene: TRBV12-5
CDR3 protein: ASGLASGLGGETQY

V gene: TRBV7-2
CDR3 protein: ASSSPQGANYGYT

V gene: TRBV27
CDR3 protein: ASSFTGGGRSNTEAF

V gene: TRBV19
CDR3 protein: ASSIGQGARSLH

V gene: TRBV7-8
CDR3 protein: ASSLNGVRGNEQF

V gene: TRBV9
CDR3 protein: ASSPGLAGNTGELF

V gene: TRBV2
CDR3 protein: ASSVQVNTGELF

V gene: TRBV5-6
CDR3 protein: ASSVGQGTDTQY

V gene: TRBV19
CDR3 protein: ASSIGLTGNEQY

V gene: TRBV6-5
CDR3 protein: ASSYYRDNDGYT

V gene: TRBV6-1
CDR3 protein: ASSEASGGAAETQY

V gene: TRBV7-7
CDR3 protein: ASSPAGTQETQY

V gene: TRBV7-9
CDR3 protein: ASSSPQGRISNQPQH

V gene: TRBV5-6
CDR3 protein: ASSSTGVGQPQH

V gene: TRBV7-2
CDR3 protein: ASRDLRGGRGTEAF

V gene: TRBV11-2
CDR3 protein: ASSPSEGWDNEQF

V gene: TRBV2
CDR3 protein: ASRTGTPY

V gene: TRBV5-1
CDR3 protein: ASSCPQCNQPQH

V gene: TRBV5-8
CDR3 protein: ASSFGGDGRETQY

V gene: TRBV5-8
CDR3 protein: ASSLGQGASYGYT

V gene: TRBV27
CDR3 protein: ASSFRSSGSFQQY

V gene: TRBV18
CDR3 protein: ASSRDSVGYT

V gene: TRBV5-4
CDR3 protein: ASTLIGRAAADTQY

V gene: TRBV7-8
CDR3 protein: ASSLVREYQPQH

V gene: TRBV27
CDR3 protein: ASSLSAGSGAF

V gene: TRBV11-2
CDR3 protein: ASSLVATEYQETQY

V gene: TRBV18
CDR3 protein: ASSQNLDSSTDTQY

V gene: TRBV1
CDR3 protein: TSSPRLIGRTDTQY

V gene: TRBV19
CDR3 protein: ASSFWAGPTEAF

V gene: TRBV7-6
CDR3 protein: ASSSNRGLGNTEAF

V gene: TRBV19
CDR3 protein: ASSEQGSGNTIY

V gene: TRBV10-3
CDR3 protein: AISDTGEANEKLF

V gene: TRBV19
CDR3 protein: ASSYTGDTEAF

V gene: TRBV18
CDR3 protein: ASSPPGRDTEAF

V gene: TRBV6-4
CDR3 protein: ASSRAGTGGNEQF

V gene: TRBV10-1
CDR3 protein: ASSEGGSYGYT

V gene: TRBV5-1
CDR3 protein: ASSPEARTGHTEAF

V gene: TRBV6-1
CDR3 protein: ASSETQGNYGYT

V gene: TRBV5-4
CDR3 protein: ASSFSLAGGRYQETQY

V gene: TRBV19
CDR3 protein: ASKGPGEQY

V gene: TRBV11-2
CDR3 protein: ASSVLQGAYEQY

V gene: TRBV19
CDR3 protein: ASSTGSGNSPLH

V gene: TRBV7-2
CDR3 protein: ASSLAVDTEAF

V gene: TRBV21-1
CDR3 protein: ASLIGGRAYEQY

V gene: TRBV19
CDR3 protein: ASSIGHSRETQY